The 21 T cell receptor beta chains below all came from one sample that was sequenced in a study of pediatric ulcerative colitis. Assay used: immunoSEQ multiplex PCR; TCRdb lists only in-frame clones, some missing. In the table there are 30,000 or so clones, approximately 82% of which are singletons. Material for sequencing was blood. The receptors were gathered from a boy under 18 with severe ulcerative colitis.

The chain carries TRBV27 and TRBJ1-3; 7 bases align to TRBD1. Germline CDR1 is MNHEY and CDR2 is SMNVEV (reference sequence). The V segment lost 4 bases and the J segment 2 bases; nucleotides outside the gene matches: 2. The CDR3 length is 14 residues. CDR3 coding DNA: TGTGCCAGCAGTTCAGGGGGAACTGGAAACACCATATATTTT. Encoded protein: CASSSGGTGNTIYF.

The chain uses TRBV6-1 and TRBJ2-1; 10 bases fit TRBD1. The CDR3 has 16 residues. The V and J ends lost 4 bases and 8 bases, in that order; junction bases with no gene match: 11. From germline, CDR1 is MNHNS and CDR2 SASEGT. The CDR3 DNA sequence: TGTGCCAGCAGTGGGGACAGGGGAGTCGGGAGGGATGAGCAGTTCTTC. Its translation: CASSGDRGVGRDEQFF.

V usage is TRBV6-6 and J usage is TRBJ2-5, with 9 bases identical to TRBD2. V shed 5 bases, J shed 4 bases, and the junction held 5 bases outside the gene matches. Germline V CDR1 and CDR2: MNHNY, SVGAGI (reference sequence). The CDR3 loop spans 14 amino acids. In DNA form, the CDR3 reads TGTGCCAGCAGTGGCACAGCGGGGGGAGAGACCCAGTACTTC. Encoded protein: CASSGTAGGETQYF.

The rearrangement joins TRBV4-1 to TRBJ1-5; D is unclear. The CDR3 is 13 residues long. Trimming shortened V by 1 base and J by 5 bases, and 6 bases separated the two germline ends. The V gene's germline CDR1 is MGHRA and CDR2 YSYEKL. Written as DNA, the CDR3 is TGCGCCAGCAGCCAAGGCGGGGATCAGCCCCAGCATTTT. This codes for CASSQGGDQPQHF.

This clone has just one count. The chain links TRBV2 to TRBJ2-1; TRBD2 is a possible D gene (5 bases). Trimming removed 5 bases from V and 7 bases from J, with 6 bases in between. Germline V lookup: CDR1 SNHLY, CDR2 FYNNEI. The CDR3 contains 11 residues. The CDR3 DNA reads TGTGCCAGCAGTCCGGGAAATGAGCAGTTCTTC. Protein product: CASSPGNEQFF.

J is TRBJ1-1 and V is TRBV7-9, with a weak D call TRBD1 (5 bases). Trimming took off 7 bases at V and 1 base at J, with 16 bases between the two ends. The germline CDR1 and CDR2 sequences are SEHNR and FQNEAQ (reference sequence). The CDR3 spans 15 residues. CDR3 loop: CASTTIGAGNTEAFF. For the CDR3, the DNA is TGTGCCAGCACCACGATAGGGGCCGGGAACACTGAAGCTTTCTTT.

The CDR3 here is CATPPLAGAFF. The CDR3 region has the DNA TGCGCCACCCCACCCCTGGCAGGGGCGTTCTTC. The rearrangement uses TRBV5-1 and TRBJ2-1; TRBD1 might be the D (6 bases). Trimming removed 9 bases from V and 15 bases from J, with 19 bases in between. Germline V lookup: CDR1 SGHRS, CDR2 YFSETQ. The CDR3 consists of 11 residues.

This clone was picked up one time. The chain links TRBV5-4 to TRBJ2-1; 10 bases agree with TRBD1. The CDR3 is made up of 14 amino acids. Trimming removed 3 bases from V and 6 bases from J; junction bases left unmatched: 3. The germline gives CDR1 SGHNT, CDR2 YYREEE (reference sequence). The CDR3 DNA follows: TGTGCCAGCAGCTACCGACAGGGGGCCAATGAGCAGTTCTTC. It encodes CASSYRQGANEQFF. Together with reference TRBV5-4 and TRBJ2-1, the CDR3 gives the full variable domain: ETGVTQSPTHLIKTRGQQVTLRCSSQSGHNTVSWYQQALGQGPQFIFQYYREEENGRGNFPPRFSGLQFPNYSSELNVNALELDDSALYLCASSYRQGANEQFFGPGTRLTVL.

The chain carries TRBV30 and TRBJ1-2, with TRBD1 identical over 8 bases. CDR3 size: 14 residues. The V segment lost 0 bases and the J segment 4 bases; nucleotides outside the gene matches: 4. Germline CDR1 is GTSNPN and CDR2 is SVGIG (reference sequence). DNA for the CDR3: TGTGCCTGGAGTGTCGAAACAGGGGGCTATGGCTACACCTTC. Protein product: CAWSVETGGYGYTF.

The chain joins TRBV5-6 to TRBJ2-7; no firm D call. V was shortened by 2 bases and J by 0 bases, with 15 bases between the two germline ends. The CDR3 loop spans 16 amino acids. Germline lookup yields CDR1 SGHDT and CDR2 YYEEEE. Written as DNA, the CDR3 is TGTGCCAGCAGCTTACCCAGTTCGGAGAGCTCCTACGAGCAGTACTTC. As protein: CASSLPSSESSYEQYF.

This clone was observed a few times. This rearrangement joins TRBV2 to TRBJ1-6; no definite D call. The CDR3 loop spans 15 amino acids. Germline V gene data show CDR1 as SNHLY and CDR2 as FYNNEI. V was trimmed by 6 bases and J by 8 bases, leaving 17 bases between them. DNA for the CDR3: TGTGCCAGCAGGCAAAAGACGGGTGTCGATTCACCCCTCCACTTT. Translating it yields CASRQKTGVDSPLHF.

The chain is built from TRBV6-5 and TRBJ2-1; 7 bases fit TRBD1. This CDR3 spans 15 amino acids. Germline lookup yields CDR1 MNHEY and CDR2 SVGAGI. The V and J ends lost 6 bases and 3 bases, in that order; junction bases with no gene match: 8. Written as DNA, the CDR3 is TGTGCCAGCAGACAACAGGGGTTAATCTACAATGAGCAGTTCTTC. Protein product: CASRQQGLIYNEQFF.

The rearrangement links TRBV13 to TRBJ1-1, with 7 bases aligning to TRBD1. V shed 6 bases and J 5 bases; nucleotides not matched to a gene: 9. The CDR3 runs 14 residues. From germline, CDR1 is PRHDT and CDR2 FYEKMQ (reference sequence). CDR3 in DNA: TGTGCCAGCAGTCCCAGGGGGTTGTCGACTGAAGCTTTCTTT. Translation gives CASSPRGLSTEAFF.

This chain connects TRBV5-1 to TRBJ2-3, with D possibly TRBD1 on 5 matching bases. Trimming removed 3 bases at V and 4 bases at J, with 21 bases between. CDR1 and CDR2 (germline): SGHRS, YFSETQ. This CDR3 region has 17 residues. CDR3 sequence reads: CASSWRPREPIADTQYF. CDR3 bases: TGCGCCAGCAGCTGGAGACCCAGGGAACCCATCGCAGATACGCAGTATTTT.

J is TRBJ2-2 and V is TRBV25-1; a weak D match, TRBD2 (6 bases). Germline CDR1 MGHDK, CDR2 SYGVNS. V lost 7 bases to trimming and J lost 7 bases, with 13 bases between them. This CDR3 comprises 13 residues. This chain's CDR3 is CASIGGGIGELFF. In DNA form, the CDR3 reads TGTGCCAGCATAGGAGGAGGGATCGGGGAGCTGTTTTTT.

This chain uses TRBV11-3 with TRBJ2-5; 9 bases map to TRBD2. The CDR3 contains 18 residues. Germline CDR1 and CDR2: SGHNT and YENEEA. J gave up 2 bases and V 1 base, and 11 bases lay outside the gene matches. DNA of the CDR3: TGTGCCAGCAGCTTAGGAGGGCGACTAGCGGCAAAACAAGAGACCCAGTACTTC. Translating gives CASSLGGRLAAKQETQYF.

This rearrangement joins TRBV9 to TRBJ2-5; TRBD1 is a possible D gene (5 bases). The CDR3 has 16 residues. Germline V gene data show CDR1 as SGDLS and CDR2 as YYNGEE. V was shortened by 3 bases and J by 4 bases, with 19 bases between the two germline ends. The CDR3 spells CASSGKGQGFSETQYF. The CDR3 nucleotides are TGTGCCAGCAGCGGAAAGGGGCAGGGATTTTCAGAGACCCAGTACTTC.

CDR3 DNA sequence: TGTGCCAGCAGTGGAGGTGGATATGGCTACACCTTC. It codes for CASSGGGYGYTF. The chain is built from TRBV2 and TRBJ1-2; D unclear. V was shortened by 4 bases and J by 5 bases, with 8 bases between the two germline ends. Germline CDR1 reads SNHLY; CDR2 reads FYNNEI. The CDR3 length is 12 residues.

The chain is built from TRBV9 and TRBJ2-5; 8 bases are shared with TRBD2. This CDR3 contains 11 residues. Germline V gives CDR1 SGDLS, CDR2 YYNGEE. Trimming removed 7 bases from V and 9 bases from J; junction bases left unmatched: 5. This CDR3 reads CASGTSGAQYF. CDR3 sequence (DNA): TGTGCCAGCGGTACTAGCGGAGCCCAGTACTTC.

The chain is built from TRBV27 and TRBJ1-3; D perhaps matches TRBD1 (5 bases). Between the trimmed V and J ends, which lost 4 bases and 2 bases, there was a span of 9 bases. Germline values: CDR1 MNHEY, CDR2 SMNVEV (reference sequence). The CDR3 runs 14 residues. CDR3 region: CASSYRGAGNTIYF. In DNA form, the CDR3 reads TGTGCCAGCAGTTATAGAGGGGCTGGAAACACCATATATTTT.

The V and J genes are TRBV30 and TRBJ2-7; D may correspond to TRBD1 or TRBD2 (6 bases each). Trimming removed 2 bases from V and 0 bases from J, with 11 bases in between. Germline loops: CDR1 GTSNPN, CDR2 SVGIG (reference sequence). The CDR3 contains 14 residues. CDR3 region: CAWSKGGSSYEQYF. The CDR3 DNA reads TGTGCCTGGAGTAAAGGGGGGAGCTCCTACGAGCAGTACTTC.